The sequence of this TCR beta chain was determined in a study of cytomegalovirus exposure and HLA in healthy donors (dated by TCRdb to between 2016 and 2019). Describing the broader study: An earlier analysis of approximately 550 of the donors reported 250 to 350 Gb of sequence data and 117 million unique TCR beta sequences from 150 million to 200 million T cells. A later analysis re-analyzed previously published TCR beta repertoires from roughly 630 donors and added high-resolution HLA genotyping to study TCR occurrence patterns. Several DR-DQ haplotypes were treated as single units for association and clustering because of strong linkage in the cohort. All discovery cohort repertoires had been generated on a single sequencing platform. Among 398 genotyped donors of the cohort, an average of about 240,000 unique TCR beta nucleotide sequences were sequenced per donor, approximately 20% of them non-productive. Donor age, sex, ethnicity and CMV serostatus were compiled together with the repertoire data. HLA typing included class I and class II loci at four-digit resolution. The later analysis used no new phenotypic data to find candidate immune exposures, relying instead on TCR beta sequences and their occurrence across donors. Among the roughly 400 genotyped donors, around 81% belonged to the genetic ancestry cluster associated with self-reported Caucasian donors. In addition to the first cohort of roughly 700 subjects, a separate validation cohort of approximately 110 different subjects was used. An early release that covered 640 HLA-typed donors contained approximately 300 gigabases of sequencing data and some 87 million unique TCR sequences. The T cell repertoires of around 730 subjects were profiled by immunosequencing and related to cytomegalovirus serostatus. The number of donors typed differed by locus, with 629-630 for A, B, C, DRB1 and DQB1, more than 500 for DQA1, 606 for DPA1, and some 440 for DPB1. Genome-wide SNP genotypes for about 65% of the 666 donors were used in a later genetic analysis, which treated that subset as a discovery cohort. To predict cytomegalovirus infection status, the study brought together high-throughput TCR immunosequencing, statistical association of individual TCRs with disease status, and machine learning. The aim of the study was to test whether cataloging public T cell receptors could identify signatures of past pathogen exposure. In an earlier analysis of 587 of the donors, high-throughput TCR beta sequencing was used to judge whether each TCR beta V gene segment behaved as functional or pseudogenic.

The CDR3 measures 14 amino acids from cysteine to phenylalanine. The retained sequence is limited to the CDR3, 42 bases, with the frame set at the first base. Germline trimming: 4 bases from V, 6 bases from J; junction bases outside gene matches: 6. CDR1 and CDR2 were assigned from the germline V gene as SGHRS and YFSETQ. On this clone itself: Its antigen target is currently unknown. The sample holds no much larger clone one base away, and base qualities are not on file.

The library was built by means of the immunoSEQ multiplex PCR assay. The multiplex PCR relied on a mix of 60 forward primers for TCR Vbeta segments and 13 reverse primers for TCR Jbeta segments. The CDR3 region of rearranged TCR beta genes was amplified from genomic DNA with a multiplex PCR assay. On the Illumina HiSeq System, the amplified TCR beta libraries were sequenced as 87-base-pair reads. Turning to the authors' computational methods: A later analysis counted some 80 million unique TCR beta chains across the 650 to 800 repertoires, and roughly 10 million of these chains were shared by at least two donors. Raw reads were error-corrected and collapsed into unique sequences by a nearest-neighbor algorithm in which closely related sequences were merged to remove PCR and sequencing errors. Alignment of CDR3 sequences to IMGT reference sequences was used to assign V, D and J gene segments. For a sequence to be retained, a match of at least six nucleotides to both a V gene segment and a J gene segment was required. Rearrangements were called productive when the CDR3 lacked stop codons and stayed in frame with V and J; all others were non-productive. Following IMGT convention, CDR3 was defined as the stretch from the second conserved V-encoded cysteine to the conserved J-encoded phenylalanine. Sequences without an unambiguous match to a single V gene segment were excluded from the earlier analysis of about 600 of the donors. In an earlier analysis of several hundred of the donors, V segments were called functional above 56.7% productive rearrangements and were called segregating when the between-donor standard deviation exceeded 5%. A statistical classification framework was built to diagnose cytomegalovirus status from the catalog of TCR beta chain sequences. V and J gene assignment, in a later analysis, came from comparing TCR nucleotide sequences with IMGT/GENE-DB human TR gene sequences. A later analysis assigned CDR3 sequences and most-parsimonious VDJ recombination scenarios with the TCRdist pipeline. In a later analysis, each TCR beta chain was defined by its CDR3 amino acid sequence together with its V-gene family, and reads without a unique V-gene family were excluded. A later analysis removed 550 to 650 highly shared, low-generation-probability nucleotide sequences to deal with suspected cross-contamination and a sequencing artifact. In a later analysis, a clonal expansion index for each public chain was calculated from normalized within-repertoire ranks of inferred template counts. Generation probabilities in a later analysis came from a VDJ recombination model fitted to out-of-frame rearrangements, and those results were checked against IGoR. In a later analysis, hypergeometric tests were used to score TCR-TCR, TCR-HLA and TCR-CMV co-occurrence, with a repertoire-size bias correction applied to TCR pairs. To estimate false discovery rates, a later analysis permuted the HLA or CMV assignments 20 times. In a later analysis, co-occurring TCRs were grouped using DBSCAN, with TCRdist sequence similarity added in when clustering inside HLA-allele-positive subsets. For co-occurrence clustering, repertoires with fewer than 30,000 or more than 120,000 public chains were excluded, along with about five repertoires with anomalous nucleotide sharing. TCRdb retrieved this table from immuneACCESS and kept in-frame rearrangements only. Not all clones are present; in checked studies, unresolved V genes account for under half, and no reason is known for the remainder. Clonal size and the V and J genes are those of that table, whereas D and trimming came from the DNA. Here the sample has fewer than 250,000 clones; just under 75% occur a single time. The ten largest clones take up approximately 3.1% of the sample.

Broader findings and caveats from the paper: In an earlier analysis of approximately 590 of the donors, most TCR beta V segments appeared in productive rearrangements about 90% or about 30% of the time, broadly matching IMGT annotations. In the study, approximately 160 TCR beta chains were listed as associated with cytomegalovirus. Compared with equally common non-associated chains, HLA-associated TCR beta chains in a later analysis were more clonally expanded and had lower generation probabilities. Strong co-occurrence of HLA alleles, especially DR and DQ, made assigning TCR associations to individual alleles difficult. In a later genetic analysis, a missense DCLRE1C variant was associated with V-gene and J-gene trimming of TCR beta chains, and the association was replicated in an independent cohort. Because counts were too low, about 18 rarely observed V segments, including chromosome 9 orphons, were excluded from the earlier analysis of roughly 580 of the donors. Three of the identified cytomegalovirus-associated TCR beta chains were confirmed in vitro to be specific for cytomegalovirus antigens. The sequencing pipeline was judged likely to have produced a cluster of highly shared sequence variants as a technical artifact. According to a later analysis, parvovirus B19, influenza, CMV and Epstein-Barr virus appeared linked to several top co-occurrence clusters. The classifier was reported to diagnose cytomegalovirus status with high specificity and sensitivity in both the original and validation cohorts. Presence/absence analyses assumed roughly uniform sequencing depth across donors, an assumption that may not hold. Only TCR beta chains were sequenced in this cohort, and the absence of alpha or paired-chain data limited detectable features. HLA typing was unavailable for some donors at each locus, so association tests used only the typed subset. The authors suggested that the approach could potentially be extended to other disease states and immunological phenotypes. Correlated functional status among segregating V segments might reflect linkage disequilibrium, but an unknown experimental factor could not be ruled out. In a later genetic analysis, fewer N-insertions in productive TCRs were reported among donors in an Asian-associated ancestry cluster than the approximately 630-donor mean. CMV serostatus was the only immune exposure information available for the cohort. A later analysis found that most CMV-associated TCR beta chains appeared HLA-restricted, with HLA associations seemingly driven largely by CMV exposure. At a false discovery rate of 0.05, a later analysis linked some 17,000 TCR beta sequences to specific HLA alleles. In a later analysis, TCR association rates were found to vary across HLA loci, with the most associated TCRs seen for DRB1 alleles and the fewest for HLA-C alleles. Across donors, most TCR sequences were observed very rarely, whereas some public TCRs were present in many individuals. A further reported finding was that TCR beta sequences accurately predicted the HLA-A and HLA-B alleles for most subjects in the first cohort. Because the 87-base-pair reads could not distinguish some IMGT-functional V segments, including TRBV6-2 and TRBV6-3, those segments were excluded.

In total, fewer than 750 healthy bone marrow donors made up the cohort. All cohort members were sampled while nominally healthy, although unrecorded immune exposures were likely present. The donor was CMV seropositive and was included in the group of 250 to 300 seropositive cohort members. Every donor gave a peripheral blood sample, and the peripheral blood mononuclear cells from that sample were used for TCR beta sequencing. Genomic DNA extraction from the blood cell samples was performed with the Qiagen DNeasy Blood Extraction Kit. The chain links TRBV5-1 with TRBJ2-2; 7 central nucleotides agree with TRBD1. Sequencing was performed on PBMCs. This TCR was recovered from a woman between 25 and 40 years old in good health and CMV-seropositive. The DNA sequence is as follows: TGCGCCAGCAGCGAAGGACAGGACGCCGGGGAGCTGTTTTTT. Translated, it reads CASSEGQDAGELFF.